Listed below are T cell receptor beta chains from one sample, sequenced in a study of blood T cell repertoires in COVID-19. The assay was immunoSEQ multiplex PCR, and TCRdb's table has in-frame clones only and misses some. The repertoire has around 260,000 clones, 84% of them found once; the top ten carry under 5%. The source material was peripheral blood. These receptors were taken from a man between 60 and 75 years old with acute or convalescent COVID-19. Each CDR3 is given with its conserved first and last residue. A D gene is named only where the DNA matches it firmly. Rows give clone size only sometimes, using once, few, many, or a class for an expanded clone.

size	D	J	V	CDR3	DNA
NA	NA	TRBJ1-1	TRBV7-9	CASSSDRVMNTEAFF	TGTGCCAGCAGCTCCGACAGAGTTATGAACACTGAAGCTTTCTTT
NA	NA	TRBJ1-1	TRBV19	CASPSGTEAFF	TGTGCCAGCCCGTCCGGCACTGAAGCTTTCTTT
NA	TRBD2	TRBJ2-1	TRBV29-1	CSVESGLASYNEQFF	TGCAGCGTAGAGTCGGGACTAGCGTCCTACAATGAGCAGTTCTTC
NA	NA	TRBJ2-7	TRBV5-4	CASSLPGVSYEQYF	TGTGCCAGCAGCTTGCCGGGGGTTAGCTACGAGCAGTACTTC
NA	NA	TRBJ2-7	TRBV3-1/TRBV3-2	CASSSQVTYEQYF	TGTGCCAGCAGCTCCCAGGTAACCTACGAGCAGTACTTC
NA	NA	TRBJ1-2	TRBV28	CASSSPTGWVYGYTF	TGTGCCAGCAGTTCCCCCACAGGGTGGGTCTATGGCTACACCTTC
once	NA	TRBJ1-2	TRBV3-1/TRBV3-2	CASSLRGYGYTF	TGTGCCAGCAGCCTCAGAGGGTATGGCTACACCTTC
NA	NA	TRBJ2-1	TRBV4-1	CASSQDIYNEQFF	TGCGCCAGCAGCCAAGATATTTACAATGAGCAGTTCTTC
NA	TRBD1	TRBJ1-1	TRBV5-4	CASSPRQGAYTEAFF	TGTGCCAGCAGCCCCCGACAGGGGGCGTATACTGAAGCTTTCTTT
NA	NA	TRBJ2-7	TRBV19	CASSIGERYEQYF	TGTGCCAGTAGTATCGGGGAACGCTACGAGCAGTACTTC
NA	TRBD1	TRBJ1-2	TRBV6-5	CASSSSLQGAGYGYTF	TGTGCCAGCAGTTCCAGCCTACAGGGGGCCGGCTATGGCTACACCTTC
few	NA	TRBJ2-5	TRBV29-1	CSVDLRQQETQYF	TGCAGCGTCGACCTGCGGCAGCAAGAGACCCAGTACTTC
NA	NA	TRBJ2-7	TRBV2	CASRFYWRAVSYEQYF	TGTGCCAGCAGATTTTACTGGCGGGCGGTCTCCTACGAGCAGTACTTC
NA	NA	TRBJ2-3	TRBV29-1	CSVAGPGTQYF	TGCAGCGTTGCTGGCCCGGGTACGCAGTATTTT
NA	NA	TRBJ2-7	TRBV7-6	CASSKPGGYEQYF	TGTGCCAGCAGCAAACCGGGTGGGTACGAGCAGTACTTC
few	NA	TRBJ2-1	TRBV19	CASSIFNNEQFF	TGTGCCAGTAGTATATTTAACAATGAGCAGTTCTTC
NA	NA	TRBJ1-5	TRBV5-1	CASSLDSLSNQPQHF	TGCGCCAGCAGCTTGGACAGCCTTAGCAATCAGCCCCAGCATTTT
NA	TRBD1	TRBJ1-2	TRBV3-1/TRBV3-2	CASRRRTGTGRSYGYTF	TGTGCCAGCAGACGAAGGACAGGGACAGGTCGGAGCTATGGCTACACCTTC
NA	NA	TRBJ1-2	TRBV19	CASKEQGISGYTF	TGTGCCAGTAAGGAGCAGGGGATTAGTGGCTACACCTTC
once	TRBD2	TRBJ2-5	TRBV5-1	CASSLGGRGGETQYF	TGCGCCAGCAGCTTGGGCGGGAGGGGCGGAGAGACCCAGTACTTC
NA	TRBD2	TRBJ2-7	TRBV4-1	CASSPLRAGGPSRPPGEQYF	TGCGCCAGCAGCCCCCTTAGGGCGGGAGGGCCCTCACGGCCTCCCGGCGAGCAGTACTTC
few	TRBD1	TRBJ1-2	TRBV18	CASSPDRLSDYGYTF	TGTGCCAGCTCACCGGACAGGCTGTCAGACTATGGCTACACCTTC
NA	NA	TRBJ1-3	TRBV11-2	CASSSRGGAENTIYF	TGTGCCAGCAGCTCGAGGGGGGGGGCCGAAAACACCATATATTTT
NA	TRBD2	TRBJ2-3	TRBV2	CASRTLAGPSTDTQYF	TGTGCCAGCAGGACGCTAGCGGGGCCCAGCACAGATACGCAGTATTTT
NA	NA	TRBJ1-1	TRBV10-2	CASSEWAGRAFF	TGCGCCAGCAGTGAGTGGGCAGGGCGGGCTTTCTTT
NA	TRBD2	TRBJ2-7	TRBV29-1	CSVKGTSGGNYEQYF	TGCAGCGTGAAGGGGACTAGCGGGGGGAATTACGAGCAGTACTTC
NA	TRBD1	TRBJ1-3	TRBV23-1	CASSCVPGRGLSGNTIYF	TGCGCCAGCAGTTGCGTTCCCGGCAGGGGGCTCTCTGGAAACACCATATATTTT
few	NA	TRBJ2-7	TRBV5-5	CASSLGLVEQYF	TGTGCCAGCAGCTTGGGACTCGTGGAGCAGTACTTC
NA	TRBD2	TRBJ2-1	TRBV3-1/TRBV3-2	CASSRPTGGGFSEQFF	TGTGCCAGCAGCCGTCCGACGGGCGGGGGTTTTAGTGAGCAGTTCTTC
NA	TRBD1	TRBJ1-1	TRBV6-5	CASRRQGDTEAFF	TGTGCCAGCAGACGACAGGGAGACACTGAAGCTTTCTTT
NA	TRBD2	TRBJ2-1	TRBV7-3	CASGPSGMSYNEQFF	TGTGCCAGCGGTCCAAGCGGGATGTCCTACAATGAGCAGTTCTTC
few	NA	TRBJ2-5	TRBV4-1	CASSQIGIFETQYF	TGCGCCAGCAGCCAAATCGGGATTTTCGAGACCCAGTACTTC
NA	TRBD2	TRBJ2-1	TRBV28	CASSFLTSGRPEQFF	TGTGCCAGCAGTTTTTTGACTAGCGGGAGGCCTGAGCAGTTCTTC
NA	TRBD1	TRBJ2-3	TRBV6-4	CASSYSGQGTDTQYF	TGTGCCAGCAGCTACTCGGGACAGGGCACAGATACGCAGTATTTT
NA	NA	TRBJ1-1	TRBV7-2	CASSLYQAPNSEAFF	TGTGCCAGCAGCTTATATCAGGCCCCGAACTCTGAAGCTTTCTTT
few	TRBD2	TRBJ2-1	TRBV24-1	CATSDAGVDNEQFF	TGTGCCACCAGTGATGCGGGAGTCGACAATGAGCAGTTCTTC
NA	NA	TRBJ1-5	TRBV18	CASSNGVGRTNQPQHF	TGTGCCAGCTCAAACGGTGTGGGGCGGACGAATCAGCCCCAGCATTTT